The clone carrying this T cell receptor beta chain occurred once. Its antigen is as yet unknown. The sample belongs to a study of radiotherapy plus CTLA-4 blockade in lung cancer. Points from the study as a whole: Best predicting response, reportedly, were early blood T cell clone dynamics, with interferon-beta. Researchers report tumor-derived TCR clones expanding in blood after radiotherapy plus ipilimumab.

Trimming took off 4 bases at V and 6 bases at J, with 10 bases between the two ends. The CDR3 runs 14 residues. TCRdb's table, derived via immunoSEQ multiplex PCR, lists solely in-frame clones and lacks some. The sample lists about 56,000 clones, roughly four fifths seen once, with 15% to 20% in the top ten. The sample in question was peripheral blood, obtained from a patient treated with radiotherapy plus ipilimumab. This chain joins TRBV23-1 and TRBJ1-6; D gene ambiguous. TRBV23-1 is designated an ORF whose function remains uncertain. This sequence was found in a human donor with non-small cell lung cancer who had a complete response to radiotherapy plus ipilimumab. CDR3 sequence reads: CASSRWRVNSPLHF. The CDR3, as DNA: TGCGCCAGCAGTCGTTGGAGAGTTAATTCACCCCTCCACTTT.